Below are 22 T cell receptor beta chains sequenced from a single sample in a study of shared clonotypes between healthy human individuals. Produced via immunoSEQ multiplex PCR; TCRdb's table is partial and in-frame only. The sample lists 1.4 million to 1.5 million clones, roughly 96% occurring once. The sample taken for sequencing was naive CD4+ T cells sorted from blood. As for subset: CD45RA+ positively selected. Source of these receptors: a man between 25 and 39 years old in good health.

V and J are TRBV28 and TRBJ1-5; D might be TRBD1 (5 bases). Germline CDR1 MDHEN, CDR2 SYDVKM. V lost 7 bases, J lost 9 bases, and 13 bases lay in between. The CDR3 loop spans 12 amino acids. CDR3 DNA sequence: TGTGCCAGCATCACAGGTGGTTGGCCCCAGCATTTT. Encoded protein: CASITGGWPQHF.

V usage is TRBV5-1 and J usage is TRBJ2-2, with D unresolved. The V gene lost 3 bases and the J gene lost 5 bases, with 17 bases spanning the gap. The CDR3 is made up of 16 amino acids. The germline CDR1 and CDR2 sequences are SGHRS and YFSETQ. CDR3 coding DNA: TGCGCCAGCAGCTCGAATCCTAGGGCAATAACCGGGGAGCTGTTTTTT. It yields the protein CASSSNPRAITGELFF.

The genes are TRBV9 and TRBJ2-1, with D maybe TRBD2 (5 bases). The V gene's germline CDR1 is SGDLS and CDR2 YYNGEE. The CDR3 is 16 amino acids. V dropped 0 bases and J dropped 9 bases, with 19 bases sitting between them. The CDR3 reads CASSVGGGLVLSEQFF. Written as DNA, the CDR3 is TGTGCCAGCAGCGTAGGTGGCGGACTTGTTTTAAGTGAGCAGTTCTTC.

This clone was found once. The V gene is TRBV6-1, the J gene TRBJ2-3; D is unresolved. This CDR3 comprises 14 residues. In germline, CDR1 is MNHNS, CDR2 SASEGT. V was cut by 2 bases and J by 0 bases, with 6 bases left in between. The CDR3: CASSEQTSTDTQYF. Here the CDR3 DNA reads TGTGCCAGCAGTGAACAGACGAGCACAGATACGCAGTATTTT.

The chain carries TRBV6-1 and TRBJ1-4; D not resolved. Deletions cut 10 bases from V and 3 bases from J, with 12 bases between. In germline, CDR1 is MNHNS, CDR2 SASEGT. The CDR3 totals 13 residues. The CDR3 sequence: CATGRSPNEKLFF. CDR3 DNA: TGTGCCACCGGACGATCGCCTAATGAAAAACTGTTTTTT.

Regarding this clone: Other DNA sequences of this sample code for an identical CDR3. The V and J genes are TRBV9 and TRBJ2-7, with TRBD2 matching over 13 bases. V shed 2 bases and J 5 bases; nucleotides not matched to a gene: 4. The CDR3 covers 15 residues. Germline V CDR1 and CDR2: SGDLS, YYNGEE. The CDR3 coding sequence is TGTGCCAGCAGCGTCGGACTAGCGGGAGTGCACGAGCAGTACTTC. Translated, it gives CASSVGLAGVHEQYF.

The chain couples TRBV5-1 to TRBJ2-1, with 9 nucleotides matching TRBD2. The trim removed 4 bases at V and 0 bases at J, leaving 11 bases unmatched. The CDR3 is 18 residues long. Germline CDR1 and CDR2: SGHRS and YFSETQ. The CDR3 nucleotides are TGCGCCAGCAGCCGCCGGCTAGCGGGAATTCCCTCCTACAATGAGCAGTTCTTC. Translated: CASSRRLAGIPSYNEQFF.

The chain is built from TRBV14 and TRBJ2-4; 9 bases are a match to TRBD2. V lost 4 bases, J lost 9 bases, and 13 bases stayed unmatched. The V gene's germline CDR1 is SGHDN and CDR2 FVKESK. The CDR3 runs 16 residues. CDR3 region: CASSRSGSLISGIQYF. In nucleotides, the CDR3 is TGTGCCAGCAGCCGTAGCGGGAGCCTAATCTCGGGCATTCAGTACTTC.

The genes are TRBV30 and TRBJ2-3; 10 bases fit TRBD2. The CDR3 spans 15 residues. The V gene's germline CDR1 is GTSNPN and CDR2 SVGIG (reference sequence). V gave up 3 bases and J gave up 2 bases; unmatched junction bases: 5. For the CDR3, the DNA is TGTGCCTGGAGCTCGGGACTAGCGATCACAGATACGCAGTATTTT. Amino acids: CAWSSGLAITDTQYF.

The sample holds one count of this clone. CDR3 sequence: CASSTPGSKNIQYF. The CDR3 bases are TGTGCCAGCAGTACCCCAGGGTCCAAAAACATTCAGTACTTC. V and J are TRBV28 and TRBJ2-4, with D perhaps TRBD1 (5 bases). With 5 bases removed from V and 2 bases from J, the gap between germline ends came to 10 bases. The V gene's germline CDR1 is MDHEN and CDR2 SYDVKM. The CDR3 runs 14 residues.

CDR3 loop: CASTQTDASYMNTEAFF. The CDR3, as DNA: TGTGCCAGCACCCAGACGGACGCCAGCTACATGAACACTGAAGCTTTCTTT. The chain links TRBV28 to TRBJ1-1; no clear D. Germline loops: CDR1 MDHEN, CDR2 SYDVKM. V was pared by 7 bases and J by 0 bases, with 21 bases between. CDR3 length: 17 residues.

The chain links TRBV5-5 to TRBJ2-1; the D gene is possibly TRBD2 (6 bases). Germline V gives CDR1 SGHKS, CDR2 YYEKEE (reference sequence). Trimming shortened V by 0 bases and J by 0 bases, and 10 bases separated the two germline ends. The CDR3 extends over 16 amino acids. The CDR3 nucleotides read TGTGCCAGCAGCTTGGGTGCGGGGAGCTCCTACAATGAGCAGTTCTTC. Amino acids: CASSLGAGSSYNEQFF.

The chain joins TRBV10-3 to TRBJ1-5, with no clear D. The CDR3 totals 13 residues. Per germline, CDR1 ENHRY and CDR2 SYGVKD. The V end lost 3 bases, the J end lost 7 bases, and 10 bases lay between the germline ends. CDR3 sequence (DNA): TGTGCCATCAGTGACGGCTCTCGGCAGCCCCAGCATTTT. This sequence encodes CAISDGSRQPQHF.

The J gene is TRBJ2-7, the V gene TRBV10-1; 8 positions agree with TRBD2. The V and J ends lost 5 bases and 3 bases, in that order; junction bases with no gene match: 9. Germline CDR1 is WNHNN and CDR2 is SYGVQD (reference sequence). The CDR3 runs 15 residues. The chain's CDR3 is CASSPTLREVYEQYF. For the CDR3, the DNA is TGCGCCAGCAGTCCGACTTTGCGGGAGGTCTACGAGCAGTACTTC.

V gene TRBV18 combines with J gene TRBJ2-7, with D tentatively TRBD1 or TRBD2 (5 bases each). The V and J ends lost 5 bases and 3 bases respectively, with 11 bases between them. This CDR3 spans 13 amino acids. Germline loops: CDR1 KGHSH, CDR2 LQKENI. In DNA, the CDR3 is TGTGCCAGCTCAACGAGGGGTAGCTACGAGCAGTACTTC. Its protein product is CASSTRGSYEQYF.

The chain couples TRBV11-2 to TRBJ2-7, with a tentative D call TRBD2 (6 bases). Looked up from germline, CDR1 is SGHAT and CDR2 is FQNNGV. This CDR3 contains 12 residues. Trimming left V 2 bases short and J 7 bases short, with 9 bases between. CDR3 loop: CASSLYREEQYF. In DNA form, the CDR3 reads TGTGCCAGCAGCTTATACCGGGAGGAGCAGTACTTC.

The chain carries TRBV5-1 and TRBJ2-4; TRBD1 agrees at 8 bases. J was trimmed by 0 bases and V by 6 bases; bases with no gene match: 8. The CDR3 extends over 16 amino acids. Germline V gene lookup returns CDR1 SGHRS and CDR2 YFSETQ. For the CDR3, the DNA is TGCGCCAGCAAGCCGGGGGACAGGCTAGCCAAAAACATTCAGTACTTC. Amino acid sequence: CASKPGDRLAKNIQYF.

The rearrangement uses TRBV16 and TRBJ1-1, with 12 nucleotides matching TRBD1. V shed 4 bases and J 3 bases; nucleotides not matched to a gene: 12. The CDR3 has 18 residues. The V gene's germline CDR1 is KGHSY and CDR2 FQNENV. CDR3 protein: CASSPPGGQGAWYTEAFF. Here the CDR3 DNA reads TGTGCCAGCAGCCCACCAGGGGGACAGGGGGCGTGGTACACTGAAGCTTTCTTT.

V gene TRBV7-3 combines with J gene TRBJ2-3, with 9 nucleotides matching TRBD2. The CDR3 is 15 amino acids. V shed 2 bases and J 5 bases; nucleotides not matched to a gene: 5. Germline lookup yields CDR1 SGHTA and CDR2 FQGTGA. CDR3 nucleotides: TGTGCCAGCAGCTTAGCGGGAGGGCCAATAGATACGCAGTATTTT. Its translation: CASSLAGGPIDTQYF.

The V and J genes are TRBV5-1 and TRBJ2-3; TRBD2 agrees at 11 bases. The J segment lost 4 bases and the V segment lost 0 bases, leaving 4 bases of the junction unmatched. This CDR3 has 16 residues. CDR1 is SGHRS, CDR2 YFSETQ, per germline. CDR3 amino acids: CASSLVLAGGADTQYF. DNA of the CDR3: TGCGCCAGCAGCTTGGTTCTAGCGGGGGGCGCAGATACGCAGTATTTT. The full variable domain, in which reference TRBV5-1 and TRBJ2-3 provide the parts outside the CDR3, is KAGVTQTPRYLIKTRGQQVTLSCSPISGHRSVSWYQQTPGQGLQFLFEYFSETQRNKGNFPGRFSGRQFSNSRSEMNVSTLELGDSALYLCASSLVLAGGADTQYFGPGTRLTVL.

This clone came up a few times. The chain links TRBV7-9 to TRBJ1-1, with D maybe TRBD1 (5 bases). V was cut by 5 bases and J by 4 bases, with 17 bases left in between. The CDR3 loop spans 15 amino acids. Per the germline V gene, CDR1 is SEHNR and CDR2 is FQNEAQ (reference sequence). The CDR3 DNA follows: TGTGCCAGCAGCATAACCAGGGTGACGAGCACTGAAGCTTTCTTT. Residues: CASSITRVTSTEAFF.

The count of this clone is one. The chain carries TRBV18 and TRBJ1-1, with TRBD1 matching over 8 bases. Germline-derived CDR1 and CDR2 are KGHSH and LQKENI. CDR3 length: 16 amino acids. J gave up 4 bases and V 2 bases, and 9 bases lay outside the gene matches. CDR3 residues: CASSPGARGRATEAFF. CDR3 sequence (DNA): TGTGCCAGCTCACCAGGAGCCAGGGGGCGGGCCACTGAAGCTTTCTTT.